This TCR beta chain was sequenced for a study of control samples from healthy donors and cancer patients. Clones were sequenced by immunoSEQ multiplex PCR, and TCRdb holds only the in-frame ones, with some missing. The sample consists of about 170,000 clones, around 90% of them appearing once. Per the germline V gene, CDR1 is SGDLS and CDR2 is YYNGEE. V lost 7 bases, J lost 0 bases, and 9 bases lay in between. The length of the CDR3 is 13 residues. Material: blood. This chain joins TRBV9 and TRBJ2-3; a weak D match, TRBD1 (6 bases). This sequence was found in a man aged 30 to 45 in good health. For the CDR3, the DNA is TGTGCCAGCGGACAGCTTAGCACAGATACGCAGTATTTT. Protein product: CASGQLSTDTQYF.